This T cell receptor beta chain was observed in a study of tissue T cells after allogeneic stem cell transplantation (dated by TCRdb to about 2022). With respect to the entire study: The study profiled TCR beta repertoires across many tissues from research autopsies of patients with and without GVHD, plus mouse models of GVHD. The human part of the study was a prospective observational study with no blinding and no randomization. The paper as a whole reports these results and caveats: The study did not determine which tissue TCRs were alloreactive or antigen-specific, and some clones might have been persisting host cells. A small and clinically heterogeneous patient cohort was studied, and sampling depth was acknowledged as a limitation. Few T cell clones were found to be shared across patients, but shared repertoire signatures across patients were revealed in a tissue-specific fashion by motif-based clustering. Within patients, how anatomically similar tissues were was a major factor shaping TCR repertoire composition, regardless of disease or transplant status. Blood and spleen T cells captured only a limited portion of the TCR repertoire detected in tissues, in both patients and mice.

Libraries were built with the immunoSEQ multiplex PCR assay. Adaptive Biotechnologies performed TCRbeta CDR3 sequencing at survey depth and reported CDR3 sequences, V/J genes, productive frequency, and template counts. TCR beta CDR3 regions were amplified from genomic DNA instead of RNA. The original methods were these. Jensen-Shannon divergence was used to quantify pairwise repertoire overlap between tissues, with a value of 1 meaning complete divergence and a value of 0 meaning identical repertoires. Tissues were clustered by single-linkage agglomerative hierarchical clustering of pairwise JSD values, and the clustering results were displayed as dendrograms. All patient samples were analyzed with GLIPH2 using simulation_depth 1000, kmer_min_depth 3 and cdr3_length_cutoff 8, and only groups containing more than two unique CDR3s were kept. A standardized tissue-overlap score was calculated by extrapolating Jaccard GLIPH-group overlap across patients to a standard repertoire size of 1000 clones. Linear mixed-effect models, with tissue included as a fixed effect and individual included as a random effect, were used to assess associations of diversity with clinical or experimental variables. TCRdb took this table from immuneACCESS and kept in-frame rearrangements with V and J called. Such tables lack part of the clones; where checked against another copy, unresolved V genes explain under half of the gap, and the rest is unexplained. V and J calls and clone size are given by that table; D and trimming were obtained from the DNA. This sample gives roughly 4,200 clones in total; about half of them show up just once. The ten top clones hold approximately 35% of the sample.

Ends trimmed: V by 0 bases, J by 3 bases; bases unmatched to a gene: 4. The germline V gene encodes CDR1 GKSSPN and CDR2 SITVG. CDR3 length: 15 amino acids, cysteine to phenylalanine. Part of the CDR3 DNA is given, 42 bases translated from base 1. This specimen's time point label, interpreted: mouse harvest day 14 after allogeneic transplant. Mouse grafts consisting of 10^7 T-cell-depleted bone marrow cells combined with 10^6 splenic CD5+ T cells were administered by tail vein injection. Mouse GVHD was modeled in a major MHC-mismatch B6 (H2b) into BALB/c (H2d) model, with tissues profiled at day 7 or 14. On day 7 or 14 post-transplant, mouse tissues and retro-orbital blood were harvested with separate sterile tools for each animal, and livers were flushed before harvest. Before genomic DNA isolation with the DNeasy Blood & Tissue Kit, mouse tissues were minced with razor blades in buffered saline.

This clone was seen only a few times. Its antigen remains undetermined. Because the receptor is murine, the gene names and germline sequences shown are mouse ones. Read coverage stops 1 residue before the CDR3 terminus; the germline J gene supplies the remainder. This sequence was found in a female BALB/c mouse given C57BL/6 T cells with graft-versus-host disease after an allogeneic hematopoietic cell transplant. Sequenced input: lymph node tissue. The V gene is TRBV31 and the J gene is TRBJ2-3, with TRBD2 matching 9 junction bases. The CDR3 DNA, read in part, is TGTGCCTGGAGTCTTGGGGGGGCGCGGGCAGAAACGCTGTAT. The translation is CAWSLGGARAETLY. The entire CDR3 protein reads CAWSLGGARAETLYF.